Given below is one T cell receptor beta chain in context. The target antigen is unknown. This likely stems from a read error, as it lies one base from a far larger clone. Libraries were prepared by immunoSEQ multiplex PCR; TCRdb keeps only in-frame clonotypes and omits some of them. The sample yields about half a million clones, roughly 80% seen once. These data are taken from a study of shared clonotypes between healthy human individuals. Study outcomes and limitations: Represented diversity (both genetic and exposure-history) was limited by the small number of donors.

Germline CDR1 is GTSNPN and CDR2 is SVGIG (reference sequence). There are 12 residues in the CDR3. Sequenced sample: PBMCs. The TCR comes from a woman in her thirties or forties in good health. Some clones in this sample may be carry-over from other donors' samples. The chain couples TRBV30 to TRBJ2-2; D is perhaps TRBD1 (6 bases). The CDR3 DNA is TGTGCCTGGTCGTGGGACACCGGGGAGCTGTCTTTT. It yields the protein CAWSWDTGELSF.